A single sample is the source of the 22 T cell receptor beta chains below, sequenced in a study of tumor-infiltrating lymphocytes in oesophageal squamous cell carcinoma. TCRdb re-called the PCR reads through MiXCR, storing one row per CDR3 protein. The data hold under 12,000 distinct CDR3 sequences, with around 50% observed a single time. The sample comprised esophageal tumor tissue. The receptors originated from a female donor with esophageal squamous cell carcinoma.

The DNA for the CDR3 is TGTGCCAGCAGCCCGACTGACAACTATGGCTACACCTTC. Residues: CASSPTDNYGYTF. V and J are TRBV7-6 and TRBJ2-4; D is unresolved. Matching the DNA end better, TRBJ1-2 makes the J call doubtful. This CDR3 comprises 13 residues. Germline V lookup: CDR1 SGHVS, CDR2 FNYEAQ.

Turning to this clonotype: One junction end does not reproduce the germline sequence, and a read error may be involved. The chain couples TRBV6-1 to TRBJ1-6; D is perhaps TRBD1 (6 bases). There are 13 residues in the CDR3. CDR1 is MNHNS and CDR2 is SASEGT in the germline V gene. This chain's CDR3 is CASSPNRDSPLHF. The DNA of the CDR3 is TGTGCCAGCAGTCCGAACAGGGATTCACCCCTCCACTTC.

This clonotype was detected only a few times. The V gene is TRBV7-2, the J gene TRBJ2-1, with TRBD2 identical over 7 bases. CDR1 and CDR2 (germline): SGHTA, FQGNSA. This CDR3 has 14 residues. Trimming at V came to 3 bases and at J to 9 bases, leaving 8 bases not matched to a gene. In DNA form, the CDR3 reads TGTGCCAGCAGCTTTCCTAGCGGACCGCGTGAGCAGTTCTTC. Its protein is CASSFPSGPREQFF.

The chain is built from TRBV12-3 or TRBV12-4 and TRBJ1-1; 10 nucleotides match TRBD1. V lost 5 bases and J lost 4; bases outside the gene matches: 4. This CDR3 contains 14 residues. The CDR3 DNA is TGTGCCAGCAGTACGGGACAGGGGATCACTGAAGCTTTCTTT. Translating it yields CASSTGQGITEAFF.

The table lists this clonotype with a count of one. This chain joins TRBV7-9 and TRBJ2-3, with unresolved D. This CDR3 is built from 14 residues. V lost 5 bases and J lost 2, with 11 bases in between. In germline, CDR1 is SEHNR, CDR2 FQNEAQ (reference sequence). The CDR3 is CASSLPRVTDTQYF. As DNA, the CDR3 is TGTGCCAGCAGCCTACCACGGGTCACAGATACGCAGTATTTT. Supplemented by reference TRBV7-9 and TRBJ2-3, the full variable domain reads DTGVSQNPRHKITKRGQNVTFRCDPISEHNRLYWYRQTLGQGPEFLTYFQNEAQLEKSRLLSDRFSAERPKGSFSTLEIQRTEQGDSAMYLCASSLPRVTDTQYFGPGTRLTVL.

The CDR3 is CASSSGPTGSTDTQYF. As DNA, the CDR3 is TGTGCCAGCAGCTCCGGACCAACTGGAAGCACAGATACGCAGTATTTT. The rearrangement links TRBV7-2 to TRBJ2-3; D is undetermined. Germline CDR1 is SGHTA and CDR2 is FQGNSA. V lost 4 bases and J 0 bases, leaving 14 bases between the germline ends. The CDR3 runs to 16 residues.

Details on this clonotype: The junction shows a germline mismatch at one end, possibly a read error. This sequence joins TRBV11-2 and TRBJ2-3; D not certain. The CDR3 sequence is 15 residues long. In germline, CDR1 is SGHAT, CDR2 FQNNGV. Written as DNA, the CDR3 is TGTGCCAGCAGCTTCGACATCTCCTATAATTCACCCCTCCACTTC. Translation: CASSFDISYNSPLHF.

Regarding this clonotype: Since the CDR3 does not end with the conserved phenylalanine or tryptophan, this likely comes from a read error. The limits of the CDR3 on the DNA are not certain, so only TCRdb's listed CDR3 is given. CDR3 sequence reads: CASSSQVA. V is TRBV7-3 and J is TRBJ2-6. CDR1 and CDR2 from the germline V gene are SGHTA and FQGTGA. The CDR3 spans 8 residues, counting both ends.

In its sample, this clonotype ranks as large (0.1 to 1%). The chain employs TRBV7-6 and TRBJ2-6; D perhaps matches TRBD1 (6 bases). This CDR3 contains 18 residues. The V and J ends lost 5 bases and 2 bases respectively, with 19 bases between them. Germline V CDR1 and CDR2: SGHVS, FNYEAQ. The CDR3 region is CASSPQGAPGAGANVLTF. The CDR3 DNA reads TGTGCCAGCAGCCCCCAAGGAGCCCCAGGGGCTGGGGCCAACGTCCTGACTTTC.

The rearrangement uses TRBV7-6 and TRBJ2-5; D uncertain. The CDR3 is 12 amino acids. In germline, CDR1 is SGHVS, CDR2 FNYEAQ. V was trimmed by 4 bases and J by 5 bases, leaving 8 bases between them. The CDR3 DNA sequence: TGTGCCAGCAGCTCACCTCACGAGACCCAGTACTTC. Amino acids: CASSSPHETQYF.

The CDR3 DNA reads as TGTGCCAGCAGCTTGAAGAGAACCTACGAGCAGTACTTC. This encodes CASSLKRTYEQYF. The chain carries TRBV7-8 and TRBJ2-7; D remains unclear. CDR3 size: 13 residues. Trimming cost V 3 bases and J 2 bases, with 8 bases left between them. Germline CDR1 is SGHVS and CDR2 is FQNEAQ.

This clonotype was observed a few times. The gene calls are TRBV19 and TRBJ1-1, with 9 positions matching TRBD1. The CDR3 totals 16 residues. V was clipped by 6 bases and J by 1 base; unmatched bases: 9. Germline CDR1 reads LNHDA; CDR2 reads SQIVND (reference sequence). CDR3 coding DNA: TGTGCCAGTAGCGGGACAGGGCTCGTGGCGAACACTGAAGCTTTCTTT. Its translation: CASSGTGLVANTEAFF.

The chain combines TRBV12-3 or TRBV12-4 with TRBJ2-1, with D possibly being TRBD1 (5 bases). The closer fit of TRBJ1-2 to the DNA end suggests the J call may be wrong. The CDR3 length is 12 residues. The CDR3 here is CASSLAGDGYTF. CDR3 nucleotides: TGTGCCAGCAGTTTAGCAGGGGATGGCTACACCTTC.

Comment on this clonotype: Relative to the germline gene, one junction end is altered; a read error may explain this. The chain joins TRBV7-6 to TRBJ2-3, with 9 positions matching TRBD2. This CDR3 contains 16 residues. The germline CDR1 and CDR2 sequences are SGHVS and FNYEAQ. In DNA, the CDR3 is TGTGCCAGCAGCCCCCGACTAGCGGAGACGTACAATGAGCAGTTCTTT. Encoded protein: CASSPRLAETYNEQFF.

In this sample, this clonotype turned up a few times. The gene calls are TRBV6-1 and TRBJ2-1, with D possibly TRBD1 on 6 matching bases. In germline, CDR1 is MNHNS, CDR2 SASEGT. The CDR3 length is 14 residues. V gave up 6 bases and J gave up 2 bases, with 11 bases separating them. The CDR3 DNA reads as TGTGCCAGCAGGGTCGGGACAACCTACAATGAGCAGTTCTTC. Protein sequence: CASRVGTTYNEQFF.

The chain combines TRBV7-2 with TRBJ2-3; 8 nucleotides agree with TRBD2. The CDR3 contains 18 residues. V gave up 1 base and J gave up 0 bases; unmatched junction bases: 9. Per the germline V gene, CDR1 is SGHTA and CDR2 is FQGNSA. The CDR3 region has the DNA TGTGCCAGCAGCTTAGTCGGTAGCGGGGATACTAGCACAGATACGCAGTATTTT. Encoded protein: CASSLVGSGDTSTDTQYF.

This clonotype has at least ten counts. The chain has TRBV6-1 and TRBJ1-3, with D unresolved. Germline V CDR1 and CDR2: MNHNS, SASEGT. CDR3 length equals 13 residues. V lost 5 bases and J 10 bases, leaving 15 bases between the germline ends. CDR3 sequence (DNA): TGTGCCAGCAGTAAGGACCGGGCCCGAACCATATATTTT. It yields the protein CASSKDRARTIYF.

This clonotype appeared a single time. V usage is TRBV6-2 or TRBV6-3 and J usage is TRBJ2-1, with D possibly TRBD2 on 5 matching bases. The CDR3 has 13 residues. Per the germline V gene, CDR1 is MNHEY and CDR2 is SVGEGT. The V and J ends lost 3 bases and 7 bases respectively, with 10 bases between them. The DNA of the CDR3 is TGTGCCAGCAGTTATGGGGAGTTGAATGAGCAGTTCTTC. Translation: CASSYGELNEQFF.

This clonotype has just a few counts. The chain employs TRBV7-6 and TRBJ2-3, with 10 bases lining up with TRBD2. The trim removed 5 bases at V and 2 bases at J, leaving 10 bases unmatched. The germline CDR1 and CDR2 sequences are SGHVS and FNYEAQ. The CDR3 loop spans 17 amino acids. In nucleotides, the CDR3 is TGTGCCAGCAGCCGGACTAGCGGCCATTACCCCACAGATACGCAGTATTTT. This gives the protein CASSRTSGHYPTDTQYF.

The chain couples TRBV6-1 to TRBJ2-6, with a possible D match to TRBD1 (6 bases). The CDR3 totals 17 residues. Germline V gene data show CDR1 as MNHNS and CDR2 as SASEGT. Trimming took off 5 bases at V and 0 bases at J, with 14 bases between the two ends. The CDR3: CASSWIGQYSGANVLTF. The CDR3 nucleotides read TGTGCCAGCAGTTGGATCGGACAGTACTCTGGGGCCAACGTCCTGACTTTC.

In its sample, this clonotype ranks as medium-sized. The chain recombines TRBV12-3 or TRBV12-4 with TRBJ1-5, with 8 bases fitting TRBD1. With 5 bases clipped from V and 1 base from J, the junction kept 4 bases outside the gene matches. CDR3 size: 15 residues. In DNA, the CDR3 is TGTGCCAGCAGTAGCAGGGGGCCGAGCAATCAGCCCCAGCATTTT. This translates into CASSSRGPSNQPQHF.

The V gene is TRBV7-6, the J gene TRBJ2-1; 8 positions agree with TRBD1. With the DNA end fitting TRBJ2-5 better, the J assignment may be wrong. Per germline, CDR1 SGHVS and CDR2 FNYEAQ. CDR3 size: 14 residues. The CDR3 is CASSSGTGEETQYF. The CDR3 region has the DNA TGTGCCAGCAGCTCCGGGACAGGAGAGGAGACCCAGTACTTC.